The next 2 T cell receptor beta chains were all read from a single sample in a study of blood T cell repertoires in COVID-19 (dated by TCRdb to about 2020). Library method: the immunoSEQ multiplex PCR assay. Held by TCRdb, this immuneACCESS table contains in-frame sequences only and omits some clones. Under half of the omission traces to an unresolved V gene where checked; the cause of the rest is unknown. The sample records approximately 500,000 clones, approximately 91% of which are singletons. The ten largest clones capture roughly 7.3% of the sample. Sequenced material: peripheral blood. The source is a woman aged 45 to 65 with COVID-19, enrolled during active disease.

CDR3 protein: CASSYKGAGNTIYF. CDR3 nucleotides: TGTGCCAGCAGTTATAAGGGAGCGGGAAACACCATATATTTT. The chain combines TRBV6-5 with TRBJ1-3; D is unclear. Trimming stripped 3 bases from V and 4 bases from J, with 10 bases between. This CDR3 has 14 amino acids. Germline values: CDR1 MNHEY, CDR2 SVGAGI.

The rearrangement uses TRBV5-1 and TRBJ1-2; D is undetermined. Trimming removed 3 bases from V and 4 bases from J, with 16 bases in between. Germline values: CDR1 SGHRS, CDR2 YFSETQ. The CDR3 contains 15 residues. The CDR3 reads CASSSWRTRAYGYTF. In DNA form, the CDR3 reads TGCGCCAGCAGCTCCTGGCGCACTAGGGCCTATGGCTACACCTTC.